This T cell receptor beta chain was profiled in a study of cytomegalovirus exposure and HLA in healthy donors. With 60 Vbeta and 13 Jbeta primers, the PCR was carried out. Assay used: immunoSEQ multiplex PCR; TCRdb lists only in-frame clones, some missing. The sample contains about 190,000 clones, around 81% of which appear only once. V was shortened by 8 bases and J by 2 bases, with 12 bases between the two germline ends. Germline V gene sequence: CDR1 SNHLY, CDR2 FYNNEI. This CDR3 has 13 residues. Each donor's status was that of a healthy bone marrow donor. The sequenced sample was PBMCs. The clonotype was recovered from a woman aged 18-29 years in good health and CMV-seropositive. J is TRBJ1-1 and V is TRBV2, with no clear D. The DNA for the CDR3 is TGTGCCAGCGGTCCAGACTTTAACACTGAAGCTTTCTTT. Translation gives CASGPDFNTEAFF.